The table lists the clone carrying this TCR beta chain with a count of one. What it binds is not known. The V and J ends lost 6 bases and 2 bases respectively, with 13 bases between them. The CDR3 is 15 amino acids. In germline, CDR1 is MNHEY, CDR2 SVGAGI. The data were produced by immunoSEQ multiplex PCR, yet TCRdb's version contains in-frame clones alone and is incomplete. Among thousands of clones, approximately 71% were seen once, and the ten largest hold roughly 34%. The data derive from a study of somatic mutations in cytotoxic T cells in rheumatoid arthritis. Background on the study: Some V beta antibody-stained T-cell populations were flow-sorted at nearly 100% purity, including V beta1+ cells sequenced for TCRB.

Findings and caveats of the study: Exceedance of 20% of CD8+ cells by the largest CD8+ clone occurred in about an eighth of the 65 patients. Nobody had found out which antigens the expanded CD8+ clones targeted. Compared with age-matched healthy controls, rheumatoid arthritis patients did not differ significantly in CD8+ T-cell clonality.

The V call is TRBV6-5, the J call TRBJ2-2; TRBD1 is a possible D gene (6 bases). The receptor comes from a woman aged 50 to 60 in good health. Specimen: CD8+ T cells sorted from blood. The CDR3 sequence: CASRDPGQNTGELFF. DNA for the CDR3: TGTGCCAGCAGAGATCCGGGACAAAACACCGGGGAGCTGTTTTTT.